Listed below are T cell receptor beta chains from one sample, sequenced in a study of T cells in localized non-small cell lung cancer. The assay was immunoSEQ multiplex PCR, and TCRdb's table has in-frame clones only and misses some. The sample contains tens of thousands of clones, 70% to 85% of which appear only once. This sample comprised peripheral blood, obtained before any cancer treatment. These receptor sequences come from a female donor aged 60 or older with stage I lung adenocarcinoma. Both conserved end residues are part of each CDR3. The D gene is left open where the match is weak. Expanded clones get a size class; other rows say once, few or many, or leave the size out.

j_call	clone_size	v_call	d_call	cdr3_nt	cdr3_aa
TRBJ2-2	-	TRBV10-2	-	TGCGCCAGCAGTGAGTGGAGGGGGGCGAACACCGGGGAGCTGTTTTTT	CASSEWRGANTGELFF
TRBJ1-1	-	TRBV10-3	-	TGTGCCATCAGTGAGTCGACTGCGGTGAACACTGAAGCTTTCTTT	CAISESTAVNTEAFF
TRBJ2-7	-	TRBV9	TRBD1	TGTGCCAGCAGCGTAGGTATGGGACAGCAGTACGAGCAGTACTTC	CASSVGMGQQYEQYF
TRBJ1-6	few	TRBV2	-	TGTGCCAGCAGTGACGAGGCGAATTCACCCCTCCACTTT	CASSDEANSPLHF
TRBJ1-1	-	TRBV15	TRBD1	TGTGCCACCAGCTTCCGGGACAGGGACACTGAAGCTTTCTTT	CATSFRDRDTEAFF
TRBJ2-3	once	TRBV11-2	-	TGTGCCAGCAGCTTAGATATGGGCCGAGCAGATACGCAGTATTTT	CASSLDMGRADTQYF
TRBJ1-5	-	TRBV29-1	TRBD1	TGCAGCGTTTCGCTTGGGGACAGGGGAAGCCAGCATTTT	CSVSLGDRGSQHF
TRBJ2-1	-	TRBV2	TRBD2	TGTGCCAGCAGCCCCTATCCGCCTAGCGGGATTAATAATGAGCAGTTCTTC	CASSPYPPSGINNEQFF
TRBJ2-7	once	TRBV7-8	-	TGTGCCAGCAGCTTAGCGCTCTACGAGCAGTACTTC	CASSLALYEQYF
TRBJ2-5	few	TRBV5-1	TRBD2	TGCGCCAGCAGCTTGGACAGGACTCCGGGACTAGCGGGGTTAGGGGAGACCCAGTACTTC	CASSLDRTPGLAGLGETQYF
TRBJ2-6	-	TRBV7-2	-	TGTGCCAGCAGCCCTGAGGGTGGGGCCAACGTCCTGACTTTC	CASSPEGGANVLTF
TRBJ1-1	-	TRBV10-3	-	TGTGCCATCAGTGAGTGGGCAGGGACTGAAGCTTTCTTT	CAISEWAGTEAFF
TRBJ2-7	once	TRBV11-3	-	TGTGCCAGCAGCTTATTAAATTCCTACGAGCAGTACTTC	CASSLLNSYEQYF
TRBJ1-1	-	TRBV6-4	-	TGTGCCAGCAGTGACACGGCCGGAGTGGGCACTGAAGCTTTCTTT	CASSDTAGVGTEAFF
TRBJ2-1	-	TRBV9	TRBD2	TGTGCCAGCAGCGTTACTAGCGGGGGGTACAATGAGCAGTTCTTC	CASSVTSGGYNEQFF
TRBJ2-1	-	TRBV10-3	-	TGTGCCATCAGTGAGCCCGGGGTCCGCTACAATGAGCAGTTCTTC	CAISEPGVRYNEQFF
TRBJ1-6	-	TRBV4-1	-	TGCGCCAGCAGGGAAGTCGAGGTACACTCAAATTCACCCCTCCACTTT	CASREVEVHSNSPLHF
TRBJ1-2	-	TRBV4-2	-	TGTGCCAGCAGCCAAGATTTGTTACAGTATGGCTACACCTTC	CASSQDLLQYGYTF
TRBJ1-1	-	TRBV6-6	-	TGTGCCAGCAGTTACGCTTCCGATCTAGCCCCGTTCGAAGCTTTCTTT	CASSYASDLAPFEAFF
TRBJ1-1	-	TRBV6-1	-	TGTGCCAGCCCCCGGGGGGGTGGGAACACTGAAGCTTTCTTT	CASPRGGGNTEAFF
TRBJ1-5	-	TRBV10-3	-	TGTGCCATCAGCCTACACAGCAATCAGCCCCAGCATTTT	CAISLHSNQPQHF
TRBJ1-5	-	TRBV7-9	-	TGTGCCAGCAGCTCGGGAAGGAGTCAGTATCAGCCCCAGCATTTT	CASSSGRSQYQPQHF
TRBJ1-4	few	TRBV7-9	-	TGTGCCAGCAGCCAAGCGATACTTAATGAAAAACTGTTTTTT	CASSQAILNEKLFF
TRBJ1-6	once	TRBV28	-	TGTGCCAGCAGTTTCCGGGCCAATTCACCCCTCCACTTT	CASSFRANSPLHF
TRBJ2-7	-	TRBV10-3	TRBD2	TGTGCCATCAGTGACGTACTAGCGGGAGGCCCCTACGAGCAGTACTTC	CAISDVLAGGPYEQYF
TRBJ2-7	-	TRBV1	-	TGCACCAGCAGCCAAAGGGGATGCGAGCAGTACTTC	CTSSQRGCEQYF
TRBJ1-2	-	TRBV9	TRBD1	TGTGCCAGCAGCCCAGGACAGGTAGCTAACTATGGCTACACCTTC	CASSPGQVANYGYTF
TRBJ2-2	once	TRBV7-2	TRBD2	TGTGCCAGCAGCGCCCAGGGACTAGCGGACACCGGGGAGCTGTTTTTT	CASSAQGLADTGELFF
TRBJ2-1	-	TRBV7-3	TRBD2	TGTGCCAGCAGCTTGGGACTAGTAAGGAATGAGCAGTTCTTC	CASSLGLVRNEQFF
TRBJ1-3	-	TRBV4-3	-	TGCGCCAGCAGTCCTCGATCTGGAAACACCATATATTTT	CASSPRSGNTIYF
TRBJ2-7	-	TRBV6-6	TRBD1	TGTGCCAGCAGTTACGAACCACAGGGGGCCTACGAGCAGTACTTC	CASSYEPQGAYEQYF
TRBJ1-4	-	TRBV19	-	TGTGCCAGTAGTATACGTGGCGAAAAACTGTTTTTT	CASSIRGEKLFF
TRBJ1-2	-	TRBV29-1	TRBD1	TGCAGCGTCCGACAGGGCGCCCTAGGCTATGGCTACACCTTC	CSVRQGALGYGYTF
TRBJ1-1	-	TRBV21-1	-	TGTGCCAGCAACAAGGACAGGGGAGTTCTTAGCCTACAAGCTTTCTTT	CASNKDRGVLSLQAFF
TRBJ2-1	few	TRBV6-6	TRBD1	TGTGCCAGCAGTTACATGGACAGGGCCAATGAGCAGTTCTTC	CASSYMDRANEQFF